These 8 T cell receptor beta chains originate from one sample sequenced in a study of blood T cell repertoires in COVID-19. TCRdb's copy holds only in-frame clones and misses some; the assay was immunoSEQ multiplex PCR. The data show hundreds of thousands of clones, with about 88% seen just once and 3% held by the top ten. The sample was PBMCs or T cells enriched from blood (not recorded which). The receptors originated from a woman aged 45 to 65 who had recovered from COVID-19.

The chain joins TRBV10-2 to TRBJ1-1; D is undetermined. V was pared by 4 bases and J by 5 bases, with 11 bases between. The CDR3 is 13 amino acids. The germline gives CDR1 WSHSY, CDR2 SAAADI. CDR3 DNA sequence: TGCGCCAGCAGTGGCCCCCAACAGACTGAAGCTTTCTTT. Translation gives CASSGPQQTEAFF.

The V gene is TRBV4-1, the J gene TRBJ2-1; D remains ambiguous. Germline-derived CDR1 and CDR2 are MGHRA and YSYEKL. Trimming left V 3 bases short and J 5 bases short, with 14 bases between. This CDR3 comprises 15 residues. The CDR3 nucleotides read TGCGCCAGCAGCCAGTTTCCGACAACGGACAATGAGCAGTTCTTC. It encodes CASSQFPTTDNEQFF.

This clone occurred once. The J gene is TRBJ2-5, the V gene TRBV2; perhaps TRBD2 as D (6 bases). The CDR3 totals 12 residues. The V gene's germline CDR1 is SNHLY and CDR2 FYNNEI. Between the trimmed V and J ends, which lost 4 bases and 4 bases, there was a span of 7 bases. CDR3 in DNA: TGTGCCAGCAGTGTCGGGGGAGAGACCCAGTACTTC. Encoded protein: CASSVGGETQYF.

This clone was found once. This sequence joins TRBV28 and TRBJ2-7; 7 positions agree with TRBD2. CDR3 length: 15 residues. Per the germline V gene, CDR1 is MDHEN and CDR2 is SYDVKM. V shed 8 bases, J shed 7 bases, and the junction held 17 bases outside the gene matches. The CDR3 coding sequence is TGTGCCAGCGGGGGGGTAGGAACAGCTGGTAGGGAGCAGTACTTC. The encoded protein is CASGGVGTAGREQYF.

The CDR3 sequence is CASSPPGGSGIYNEQFF. The CDR3, as DNA: TGTGCCAGCTCACCACCGGGGGGTAGCGGGATCTACAATGAGCAGTTCTTC. This sequence joins TRBV18 and TRBJ2-1; TRBD2 aligns across 8 bases. The CDR3 is 17 amino acids. With V trimmed by 0 bases and J by 3 bases, 7 bases remained unmatched. Germline lookup yields CDR1 KGHSH and CDR2 LQKENI.

The V call is TRBV6-6, the J call TRBJ1-1; D unresolved. Germline values: CDR1 MNHNY, CDR2 SVGAGI (reference sequence). The V end lost 1 base, the J end lost 9 bases, and 15 bases lay between the germline ends. The CDR3 has 14 amino acids. Here the CDR3 reads CASSYFGRENQAFF. As DNA, the CDR3 is TGTGCCAGCAGTTACTTTGGGAGGGAAAATCAAGCTTTCTTT.

This rearrangement joins TRBV7-2 to TRBJ2-5; D is uncertain. From germline, CDR1 is SGHTA and CDR2 FQGNSA. The CDR3 extends over 15 amino acids. Trimming stripped 4 bases from V and 0 bases from J, with 12 bases between. The CDR3 loop is CASSSSRSYQETQYF. DNA for the CDR3: TGTGCCAGCAGCTCCTCCCGGTCGTACCAAGAGACCCAGTACTTC.

Here the CDR3 DNA reads TGTGCCAGCAGCCCGGGGCGGGAGAGGGTCGCCTTCGAGCAGTACTTC. Translating it yields CASSPGRERVAFEQYF. J is TRBJ2-7 and V is TRBV7-2, with 7 bases fitting TRBD2. J lost 6 bases, V lost 5 bases, and 16 bases had no gene match. The CDR3 extends over 16 amino acids. The germline V gene has CDR1 SGHTA and CDR2 FQGNSA.